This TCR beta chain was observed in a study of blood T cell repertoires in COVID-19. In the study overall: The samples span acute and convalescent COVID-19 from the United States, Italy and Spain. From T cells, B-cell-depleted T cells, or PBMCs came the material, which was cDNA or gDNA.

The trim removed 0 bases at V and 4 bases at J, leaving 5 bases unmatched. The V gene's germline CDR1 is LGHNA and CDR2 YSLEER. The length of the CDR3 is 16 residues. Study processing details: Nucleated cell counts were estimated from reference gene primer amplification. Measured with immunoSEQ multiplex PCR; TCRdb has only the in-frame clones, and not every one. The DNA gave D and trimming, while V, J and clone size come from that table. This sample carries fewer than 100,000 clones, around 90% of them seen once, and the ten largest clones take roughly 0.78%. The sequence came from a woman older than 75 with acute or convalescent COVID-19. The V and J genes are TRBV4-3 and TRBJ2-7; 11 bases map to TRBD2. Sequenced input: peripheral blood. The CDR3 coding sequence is TGCGCCAGCAGCCAAGATCCGACTAGCGGGACATACGAGCAGTACTTC. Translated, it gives CASSQDPTSGTYEQYF.